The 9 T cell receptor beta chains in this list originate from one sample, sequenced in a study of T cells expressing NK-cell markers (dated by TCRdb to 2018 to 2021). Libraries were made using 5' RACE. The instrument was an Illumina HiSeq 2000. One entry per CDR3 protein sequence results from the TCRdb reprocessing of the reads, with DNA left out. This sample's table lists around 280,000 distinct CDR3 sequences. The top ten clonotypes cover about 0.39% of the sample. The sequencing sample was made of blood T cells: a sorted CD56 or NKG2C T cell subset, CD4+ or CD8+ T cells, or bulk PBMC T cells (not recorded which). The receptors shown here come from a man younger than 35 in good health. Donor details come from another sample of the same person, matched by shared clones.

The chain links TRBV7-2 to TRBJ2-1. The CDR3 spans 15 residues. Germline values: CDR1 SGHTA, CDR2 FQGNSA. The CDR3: CASSLGLASYNEQFF.

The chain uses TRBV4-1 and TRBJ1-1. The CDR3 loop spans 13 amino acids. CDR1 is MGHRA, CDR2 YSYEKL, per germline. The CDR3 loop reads CASSAQENTEAFF.

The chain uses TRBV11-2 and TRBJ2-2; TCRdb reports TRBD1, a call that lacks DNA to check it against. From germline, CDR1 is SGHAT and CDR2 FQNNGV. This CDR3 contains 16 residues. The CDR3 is CASSSYRDTNTGELFF.

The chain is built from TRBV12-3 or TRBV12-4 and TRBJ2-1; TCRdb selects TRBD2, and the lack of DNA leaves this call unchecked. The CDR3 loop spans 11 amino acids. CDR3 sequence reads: CASGRLQGQFF.

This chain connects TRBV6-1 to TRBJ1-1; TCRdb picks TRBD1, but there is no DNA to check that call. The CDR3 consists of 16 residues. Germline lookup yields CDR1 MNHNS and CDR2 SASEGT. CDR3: CASSGRGSRLNTEAFF.

CDR3 sequence reads: CSASGTGTSAETQYF. The chain employs TRBV20-1 and TRBJ2-5; the D gene TCRdb calls, TRBD2, cannot be checked with no DNA. Germline CDR1 reads DFQATT; CDR2 reads SNEGSKA (reference sequence). The CDR3 runs to 15 residues.

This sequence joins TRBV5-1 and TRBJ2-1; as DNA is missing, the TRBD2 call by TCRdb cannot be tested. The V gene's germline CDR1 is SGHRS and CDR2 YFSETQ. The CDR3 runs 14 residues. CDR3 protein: CASMAGGPRDEQFF.

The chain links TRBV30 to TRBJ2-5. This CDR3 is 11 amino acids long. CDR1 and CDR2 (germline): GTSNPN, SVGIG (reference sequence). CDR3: CAGGRQETQYF.

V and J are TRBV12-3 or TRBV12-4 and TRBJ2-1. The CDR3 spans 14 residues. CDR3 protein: CASILSALYNEQFF.